This T cell receptor beta chain stems from a study of T cell responses to AZD1222 COVID-19 vaccine. General study points: Females outnumbered males among donors, who were mostly white British; clonal diversity was possibly underestimated.

Points on this clone: As yet, its antigen is unknown.

The data were produced by immunoSEQ multiplex PCR, yet TCRdb's version contains in-frame clones alone and is incomplete. The data show about 83,000 clones, 88% seen once. The source of this sequence is an adult in good health. Sequencing was performed on peripheral blood, taken on day 0 of MenACWY control vaccination.

CDR3 sequence: CASSLGGRAEETQYF. The CDR3 DNA follows: TGTGCCAGCAGCTTAGGCGGGAGGGCCGAAGAGACCCAGTACTTC. J is TRBJ2-5 and V is TRBV7-2; TRBD2 matches 9 bases. Germline CDR1 SGHTA, CDR2 FQGNSA. Trimming cost V 1 base and J 3 bases; bases outside gene matches: 3. CDR3 length equals 15 residues.